This T cell receptor beta chain was captured by sequencing in a study of spatial heterogeneity in lung cancer. Individual TCR cDNA molecules each bore their own unique molecular identifier. In TCRdb, the 5' RACE reads were re-called with MiXCR into one record per CDR3 protein. This table holds over 7,500 distinct CDR3 sequences, 5.5% to 7.5% found once. The CDR3 has 13 residues. Trimming shortened V by 6 bases and J by 8 bases, and 15 bases separated the two germline ends. Described time point: sample taken at primary tumor resection. Donation came from approximately 69 patients with untreated early-stage non-small cell lung cancer. The input material, whole RNA from tumor, nontumor lung or frozen PBMC, was sequenced unsorted. Study observations and caveats: The study found that expanded intratumoral alpha and beta TCR counts tracked tumor mutation counts.

This clonotype is medium-sized in the sample. The antigen is undetermined. The chain carries TRBV12-3 or TRBV12-4 and TRBJ2-3; a possible D gene is TRBD2 (6 bases). The sequencing used lung tumor tissue, collected at surgery. This TCR was sampled from a female donor with early-stage non-small cell lung cancer. The chain's CDR3 is CASSGTPLGTQYF. The CDR3 coding sequence is TGTGCCAGCAGCGGGACTCCTCTGGGTACGCAGTATTTT.